Listed below are T cell receptor beta chains from one sample, sequenced in a study of cytotoxic CD8 clonotypes in ibrutinib-treated CLL. The table came from immunoSEQ multiplex PCR; TCRdb's copy has only in-frame clones and leaves some out. The sample consists of tens of thousands of clones, 69% of them appearing once. Specimen: PBMCs, collected after 12 months of ibrutinib treatment. The receptors shown here come from a human donor with chronic lymphocytic leukemia. Each CDR3 is given with its conserved first and last residue. D genes are given only for firm matches. Part of the rows lack a size; the others show once, few, many or a class for expanded clones.

TRBV6-6,TRBJ1-5,-,-,TGTGCCAGCAGTCCCCCGGAGGGACAGCCCCAGCATTTT,CASSPPEGQPQHF
TRBV10-3,TRBJ1-1,-,-,TGTGCCTCGAAAGCGGGGGGGAGGAACACTGAAGCTTTCTTT,CASKAGGRNTEAFF
TRBV2,TRBJ1-1,-,-,TGTGCCAGCAGGACCAGGGGTCTGAACACTGAAGCTTTCTTT,CASRTRGLNTEAFF
TRBV27,TRBJ1-5,TRBD1,once,TGTGCCAGCAGTTTTGGACAGGGACTCCAGCCCCAGCATTTT,CASSFGQGLQPQHF
TRBV7-3,TRBJ2-2,-,-,TGTGCCAGCAGCCAGAGTGGGATAGCCGGGGAGCTGTTTTTT,CASSQSGIAGELFF
TRBV7-8,TRBJ1-1,-,-,TGTGCCAGCAGCCCTTCTCAGGGACACCCATCATCAACTGAAGCTTTCTTT,CASSPSQGHPSSTEAFF
TRBV4-1,TRBJ1-2,TRBD1,-,TGCGCCAGCAGCCAAATCGGTACAGGGGGCTATGGCTACACCTTC,CASSQIGTGGYGYTF
TRBV29-1,TRBJ1-2,TRBD1,-,TGCAGCGTTGAGACAGGGCAAGGAGGTGGCTACACCTTC,CSVETGQGGGYTF
TRBV28,TRBJ2-5,-,-,TGTGCCAGCACTACCGGGGGCAACCAAGAGACCCAGTACTTC,CASTTGGNQETQYF
TRBV4-1,TRBJ1-6,TRBD1,-,TGCGCCAGCAGCCACCGCCAGGGACAGGGCGTGGGGCGGTCGGATTCACCCCTCCACTTT,CASSHRQGQGVGRSDSPLHF
TRBV7-9,TRBJ2-3,TRBD2,-,TGTGCCAGCAGCTTAGAAGCGGGGGGGCCTGTAGGTACGCAGTATTTT,CASSLEAGGPVGTQYF
TRBV11-2,TRBJ2-7,-,-,TGTGCCAGCAGCAGAGCTTGGCAGGGGCTTCCCTACGAGCAGTACTTC,CASSRAWQGLPYEQYF
TRBV4-1,TRBJ2-3,-,-,TGCGCCAGCAGCCTCCGACCAGACACAGATACGCAGTATTTT,CASSLRPDTDTQYF
TRBV27,TRBJ2-7,-,-,TGTGCCAGCAGTTCCTCGGGAATCTACGAGCAGTACTTC,CASSSSGIYEQYF
TRBV30,TRBJ1-4,-,-,TGTGCCTGGAGGGGTACGGGGCGCGAAAATGAAAAACTGTTTTTT,CAWRGTGRENEKLFF
TRBV15,TRBJ1-5,-,few,TGTGCCACCAGCGGGCACGGGACAAGCAATCAGCCCCAGCATTTT,CATSGHGTSNQPQHF
TRBV2,TRBJ1-1,-,-,TGTGCCAGCACCCAGGCCAGACAGCAGAACACTGAAGCTTTCTTT,CASTQARQQNTEAFF
TRBV29-1,TRBJ2-7,-,-,TGCAGCGTTGAAGTTCTTGGCAAAACCTACGAGCAGTACTTC,CSVEVLGKTYEQYF
TRBV7-6,TRBJ1-6,-,few,TGTGCCAGCAGCTTGAGACAGGACCAATCACCCCTCCACTTT,CASSLRQDQSPLHF
TRBV27,TRBJ1-4,-,-,TGTGCCAGCAGCCACGGGGGCAGGTCTAATGAAAAACTGTTTTTT,CASSHGGRSNEKLFF
TRBV6-1,TRBJ1-2,-,-,TGTGCCAGCAGTGAACCAGGAAGAGGGTACGGCTACACCTTC,CASSEPGRGYGYTF
TRBV5-4,TRBJ2-5,-,once,TGTGCCAGCAGCTTGGCGGGCGGGGAGACCCAGTACTTC,CASSLAGGETQYF
TRBV19,TRBJ1-2,-,-,TGTGCCAGTAGTATAGAATTTTGGGAGGGGACGAACTATGGCTACACCTTC,CASSIEFWEGTNYGYTF
TRBV4-2,TRBJ1-5,-,-,TGTGCCAGCAGCTTCATCGGGCTCCGAAGCAATCAGCCCCAGCATTTT,CASSFIGLRSNQPQHF
TRBV6-1,TRBJ1-5,TRBD1,few,TGTGCCAGCATGGGGACAGGGGGCACCAATCAGCCCCAGCATTTT,CASMGTGGTNQPQHF
TRBV7-9,TRBJ1-3,-,-,TGTGCCAGCAGCTTTCGATTAGGGACATCTGGAAACACCATATATTTT,CASSFRLGTSGNTIYF
TRBV5-1,TRBJ1-3,-,-,TGCGCCAGCAGCCCCGACGTAAGCTCTGGAAACACCATATATTTT,CASSPDVSSGNTIYF
TRBV18,TRBJ1-4,-,-,TGTGCCAGCTCACCATCCCATCATGCAACTAATGAAAAACTGTTTTTT,CASSPSHHATNEKLFF
TRBV15,TRBJ1-2,TRBD1,-,TGTGCCACCAGCCTTGGAGGGGGCGCTGGATATGGCTACACCTTC,CATSLGGGAGYGYTF
TRBV5-1,TRBJ1-1,-,-,TGCGCCAGCAGCCTGATGGCAGTGAACACTGAAGCTTTCTTT,CASSLMAVNTEAFF
TRBV19,TRBJ1-1,-,-,TGTGCCAGTAGTATTTACAGGGCGACTGAAGCTTTCTTT,CASSIYRATEAFF
TRBV28,TRBJ1-6,-,-,TGTGCCAGCAGTTTACAGCAGGAAGCGACAGCACCCCTCCACTTT,CASSLQQEATAPLHF
TRBV29-1,TRBJ1-1,TRBD1,few,TGCAGCGTGTCGACAGGGGCGAACACTGAAGCTTTCTTT,CSVSTGANTEAFF
TRBV15,TRBJ1-1,-,once,TGTGCCACCAGCAGAGGTGGCACCCTGAACACTGAAGCTTTCTTT,CATSRGGTLNTEAFF
TRBV5-1,TRBJ2-7,-,-,TGCGCCAGCAGCGGAGTAGGGGAGACCTACGAGCAGTACTTC,CASSGVGETYEQYF
TRBV6-1,TRBJ1-1,TRBD1,-,TGTGCCAGCAGGGACAGGGAAGGAAGAAGAACTGAAGCTTTCTTT,CASRDREGRRTEAFF
TRBV2,TRBJ1-2,-,-,TGTGCCAGCAGTGAACAGGGATACTATGGCTACACCTTC,CASSEQGYYGYTF
TRBV11-2,TRBJ1-2,-,-,TGTGCCAGCAGCTTAGTTGGGTTGAGCGGCTACACCTTC,CASSLVGLSGYTF
TRBV28,TRBJ2-7,TRBD1,-,TGTGCCAGCACCCTCGGGGACAGGGACTACGAGCAGTACTTC,CASTLGDRDYEQYF
TRBV28,TRBJ1-5,-,-,TGTGCCAGCAGTTTCCCCCGGGTCAATCAGCCCCAGCATTTT,CASSFPRVNQPQHF
TRBV2,TRBJ2-1,TRBD1,-,TGTGCCAGCAGTGGGACAGGGTCCTACAATGAGCAGTTCTTC,CASSGTGSYNEQFF
TRBV18,TRBJ1-4,-,-,TGTGCCAGCTCACCGGGAGGGTTCTCAACTAATGAAAAACTGTTTTTT,CASSPGGFSTNEKLFF
TRBV6-5,TRBJ1-2,TRBD1,once,TGTGCCATCAGTGACAGGGGGGTTCGTGGCTACACCTTC,CAISDRGVRGYTF
TRBV6-5,TRBJ1-4,-,once,TGTGCCAGCAGTTACGGCGAGGGTCTCCCTAATGAAAAACTGTTTTTT,CASSYGEGLPNEKLFF
TRBV6-9,TRBJ2-7,TRBD1,-,TGTGCCAGCAGCCGAGGGACAGGGAAAGACTACGAGCAGTACTTC,CASSRGTGKDYEQYF
TRBV5-1,TRBJ1-2,-,-,TGCGCCAGCAGTAGGAGGGGTCATGGCTACACCTTC,CASSRRGHGYTF
TRBV11-2,TRBJ2-1,-,-,TGTGCCAGCAGCCCGACCGGGATTTCCTACAATGAGCAGTTCTTC,CASSPTGISYNEQFF
TRBV7-2,TRBJ2-7,-,-,TGTGCCAGCACCCCCTACGGTTATGCCTCTCGGGAGCAGTACTTC,CASTPYGYASREQYF
TRBV5-1,TRBJ1-1,TRBD1,few,TGCGCCAGCAGCAGGACAGGGGTGAACACTGAAGCTTTCTTT,CASSRTGVNTEAFF